This T cell receptor beta chain comes out of a study of Ad26.COV2.S vaccination and SARS-CoV-2 variants. Study information: The vaccine Ad26.COV2.S was put into the muscle once, or twice with 56 days between.

The protocol was immunoSEQ multiplex PCR, while the TCRdb copy is restricted to in-frame clones and leaves out a portion. The table lists around 300,000 clones, 86% of them singletons. Treatment here: around 19 received Ad26.COV2.S at low or high dose, single or two shots; 5 received placebo; per-sample allocation not given. Following the first vaccine or placebo injection, samples were taken on day 63. Boston hosted the donor, who was an adult aged 18-55 years. The vaccine delivered Wuhan-strain SARS-CoV-2 spike through an Ad26 vector. The sequences come from peripheral blood, collected in a trial of Ad26.COV2.S vaccine versus placebo. This receptor was identified in a person aged 18-60 years who received the Ad26.COV2.S COVID-19 vaccine or a placebo.

The CDR3 region has the DNA TGTGCCAGCAGCTCCTTTTCCGGGCAAGAGACCCAGTACTTC. Its protein is CASSSFSGQETQYF. V gene TRBV7-2 combines with J gene TRBJ2-5; no firm D call. The germline gives CDR1 SGHTA, CDR2 FQGNSA. The CDR3 consists of 14 residues. The V end lost 4 bases, the J end lost 2 bases, and 11 bases lay between the germline ends.